The 5 T cell receptor beta chains listed next were all sequenced from one sample in a study of tumor-infiltrating lymphocytes in primary liver carcinoma. The source material, about 18-31 mg of unsorted bulk tissue, was used to co-extract RNA and DNA. A primer in the constant region served to generate TCR beta cDNA from 450 to 600 ng of total RNA. Slightly modified ARM-PCR with three nested multiplex PCR rounds yielded TCR beta libraries. The opening two PCR rounds, around 11 cycles each, paired TRBV1-TRBV30 forward primers with a C-beta reverse primer. From the multiplex PCR reads, TCRdb called clonotypes with MiXCR, one entry per CDR3 protein. The table shows more than 90,000 distinct CDR3 sequences, with around 73% occurring only once. Sequenced input: liver tumor tissue from sampling region 2. Stated subset: tumor region T2, inferior pole. The receptors stem from a woman aged 55 to 70 with primary liver carcinoma and hepatitis B virus infection.

In this sample, this clonotype turned up once. The CDR3 DNA is TGCAGCGTTGCCCGGTCGGCAGGGCGATATAAGCAGTACTTC. Residues: CSVARSAGRYKQYF. The chain is built from TRBV29-1 and TRBJ2-7, with D maybe TRBD1 (5 bases). The CDR3 is 14 amino acids. CDR1 and CDR2 from the germline V gene are SQVTM and ANQGSEA. V gave up 4 bases and J gave up 8 bases, with 21 bases separating them.

Comment on this clonotype: The conserved phenylalanine or tryptophan normally closing the CDR3 is absent here, so this likely arose from a read error. J is TRBJ1-5 and V is TRBV6-2 or TRBV6-3, with D possibly matching TRBD1 (5 bases). The CDR3 totals 12 residues. Germline assignment: CDR1 MNHEY and CDR2 SVGEGT. The CDR3 sequence is CASKSRDQSQHY. CDR3 DNA sequence: TGTGCCAGCAAGAGCAGGGATCAGTCCCAGCATTAT.

This clonotype has ten or more counts. V is TRBV28 and J is TRBJ2-5, with D possibly matching TRBD1 (5 bases). The CDR3 contains 15 residues. The V gene lost 8 bases and the J gene lost 2 bases, with 18 bases spanning the gap. In germline, CDR1 is MDHEN, CDR2 SYDVKM. The CDR3 loop is CASEKNRFLQETQYF. For the CDR3, the DNA is TGTGCCAGCGAAAAAAACAGGTTCCTTCAAGAGACCCAGTACTTC.

This clonotype was seen a few times. The CDR3 ends on some other residue instead of the conserved phenylalanine or tryptophan, so this is likely a read error. The DNA is left out, because the CDR3 cannot be placed on it with certainty; the CDR3 is given as TCRdb lists it. The CDR3 is CASSYGGRTSGSEHYL. V gene TRBV11-2 combines with J gene TRBJ2-7; TRBD2 is the table's D call and was not checked against the DNA. 16 amino acids form the CDR3, both terminal residues included. CDR1 is SGHAT, CDR2 FQNNGV, per germline.

On this clonotype: At one boundary the junction diverges from the germline segment, which might be a read error. V gene TRBV30 combines with J gene TRBJ2-1, with D perhaps TRBD2 (5 bases). CDR1 is GTSNPN and CDR2 is SVGIG in the germline V gene (reference sequence). The CDR3 is 13 residues long. The CDR3 bases are TGTGCCTGGAGTACGGGATTACGGAATGAGCAGTCCTTC. Protein product: CAWSTGLRNEQSF. The full variable domain, its missing parts supplied by reference TRBV30 and TRBJ2-1, is SQTIHQWPATLVQPVGSPLSLECTVEGTSNPNLYWYRQAAGRGLQLLFYSVGIGQISSEVPQNLSASRPQDRQFILSSKKLLLSDSGFYLCAWSTGLRNEQSFGPGTRLTVL.